This is a list of T cell receptor beta chains from one sample in a study of blood T cells in healthy people across ages. MiXCR, run by TCRdb on the 5' RACE reads, gives a single entry per CDR3 protein. The repertoire includes some 1,800,000 distinct CDR3 sequences, roughly two fifths of them detected once, and approximately 22% sits in the top ten. Source material: blood. The receptors were sampled from a human donor in good health. The CDR3 runs from the conserved cysteine through the conserved F or W. D genes are given only for firm matches. Clone sizes are given selectively: once, few, many, or a class where the clone is expanded.

d_call | clone_size | j_call | v_call | cdr3_aa | cdr3_nt
. | many | TRBJ2-7 | TRBV6-5 | CASISEGSSYEQYF | TGTGCCAGCATTTCGGAAGGGAGCTCCTACGAGCAGTACTTC
TRBD1 | . | TRBJ2-3 | TRBV28 | CASSSIPGQGSTGTQYF | TGTGCCAGCAGTTCGATCCCGGGACAGGGTAGCACAGGTACGCAGTATTTT
. | . | TRBJ2-3 | TRBV12-3/TRBV12-4 | CASIGRGRFHTDTQYF | TGTGCCAGCATAGGTCGGGGGAGATTCCACACAGATACGCAGTATTTT
. | few | TRBJ2-5 | TRBV6-6 | CASSNRTVLTQYF | TGTGCCAGCAGTAACCGGACGGTCTTGACCCAGTACTTC
. | few | TRBJ1-2 | TRBV6-6 | CASWEVRGYGYTF | TGTGCCAGCTGGGAGGTCAGGGGCTATGGCTACACCTTC
TRBD2 | few | TRBJ2-5 | TRBV4-3 | CASSHSGGEKETQYF | TGCGCCAGCAGCCATAGCGGGGGGGAGAAAGAGACCCAGTACTTC
TRBD1 | . | TRBJ2-3 | TRBV7-2 | CASQRGGTGRTDTQYF | TGTGCCAGCCAACGAGGCGGGACAGGTCGCACAGATACGCAGTATTTT
TRBD2 | few | TRBJ2-1 | TRBV29-1 | CSVGVAGGFSYNEQFF | TGCAGCGTGGGGGTAGCGGGGGGTTTCTCCTACAATGAGCAGTTCTTC
TRBD2 | few | TRBJ2-5 | TRBV7-3 | CASSLLGLAAQETQYF | TGTGCCAGCAGCTTGCTGGGACTAGCCGCCCAAGAGACCCAGTACTTC
TRBD1 | . | TRBJ1-2 | TRBV20-1 | CSAIDRGSFNYGYTF | TGCAGTGCTATAGACAGGGGGAGCTTTAACTATGGCTACACCTTC
. | . | TRBJ2-7 | TRBV6-2/TRBV6-3 | CASRAQGTYEQYF | TGTGCCAGCAGAGCTCAGGGTACGTACGAGCAGTACTTC
. | . | TRBJ1-2 | TRBV12-3/TRBV12-4 | CASRGQGPFDGYTF | TGTGCCAGCAGGGGACAAGGGCCCTTTGATGGCTACACCTTC
. | . | TRBJ2-5 | TRBV12-3/TRBV12-4 | CASSLTGWQETQYF | TGTGCCAGCAGTTTAACAGGGTGGCAAGAGACCCAGTACTTC
. | many | TRBJ2-7 | TRBV29-1 | CSVAQTPLGEQYF | TGCAGCGTTGCCCAGACACCCTTGGGCGAGCAGTACTTC
. | few | TRBJ2-3 | TRBV3-1 | CASSQPRDGAVTDTQYF | TGTGCCAGCAGCCAACCACGGGACGGAGCCGTCACAGATACGCAGTATTTT
. | . | TRBJ1-2 | TRBV20-1 | CSARSSNYGYTF | TGCAGTGCTAGGAGCAGCAACTATGGCTACACCTTC
. | . | TRBJ2-2 | TRBV7-6 | CASRHITGTGELFF | TGTGCCAGCAGACACATCACAGGGACCGGGGAGCTGTTTTTT
. | . | TRBJ2-5 | TRBV28 | CASKDSQAGTQYF | TGTGCCAGCAAGGACAGCCAGGCGGGGACCCAGTACTTC
TRBD2 | few | TRBJ2-1 | TRBV5-1 | CASSELAGAYNEQFF | TGCGCCAGCAGCGAACTAGCGGGGGCGTACAATGAGCAGTTCTTC
. | few | TRBJ2-5 | TRBV7-9 | CASSTTMTVRETQYF | TGTGCCAGCAGCACAACGATGACAGTCCGAGAGACCCAGTACTTC
. | many | TRBJ2-7 | TRBV29-1 | CSASRTLPGGEQYF | TGCAGCGCCTCCAGGACTCTACCCGGGGGCGAGCAGTACTTC
. | . | TRBJ1-2 | TRBV20-1 | CSARSREINYGYTF | TGCAGTGCTAGGTCCAGGGAGATTAACTATGGCTACACCTTC
. | . | TRBJ2-1 | TRBV11-2 | CATGRSYEQFF | TGTGCCACCGGACGGTCCTACGAGCAGTTCTTC
. | . | TRBJ1-1 | TRBV5-6 | CASSLDRWGMGGKGTEAFF | TGTGCCAGCAGCTTGGACAGGTGGGGGATGGGGGGTAAGGGCACTGAAGCTTTCTTT
. | many | TRBJ2-1 | TRBV9 | CASSVAASSYNEQFF | TGTGCCAGCAGCGTGGCCGCTAGCTCCTACAATGAGCAGTTCTTC
TRBD2 | . | TRBJ2-1 | TRBV13 | CATRAGARLREQFF | TGTGCCACCCGAGCGGGGGCGAGGTTACGTGAGCAGTTCTTC
TRBD1 | few | TRBJ2-7 | TRBV11-2 | CASSFGTGLNEQYF | TGTGCCAGCAGCTTCGGGACAGGGCTAAATGAGCAGTACTTC
. | . | TRBJ1-1 | TRBV3-1 | CASSRLGVTEAFF | TGTGCCAGCAGCCGCCTCGGGGTCACTGAAGCTTTCTTT
TRBD1 | . | TRBJ2-3 | TRBV5-1 | CASSHGQGATDTQYF | TGCGCCAGCAGCCATGGACAGGGGGCCACAGATACGCAGTATTTT
. | few | TRBJ1-6 | TRBV4-3 | CASSRQNNSPLHF | TGCGCCAGCAGTCGGCAAAATAATTCACCCCTCCACTTT
. | . | TRBJ2-5 | TRBV6-1 | CASSELDFQETQYF | TGTGCCAGCAGTGAACTGGATTTCCAAGAGACCCAGTACTTC
TRBD1 | few | TRBJ1-2 | TRBV4-2 | CASSQEGTGVGYTF | TGTGCCAGCAGCCAAGAAGGGACAGGGGTCGGCTACACCTTC
. | . | TRBJ2-5 | TRBV27 | CASSSGSGHQETQYF | TGTGCCAGCAGTTCCGGATCGGGACACCAAGAGACCCAGTACTTC
TRBD2 | . | TRBJ2-7 | TRBV29-1 | CSVVREGYEQYF | TGCAGCGTGGTTCGGGAGGGCTACGAGCAGTACTTC
. | . | TRBJ2-2 | TRBV4-3 | CASSQDWSAGELFF | TGCGCCAGCAGCCAAGACTGGAGCGCCGGGGAGCTGTTTTTT
. | . | TRBJ1-2 | TRBV12-3/TRBV12-4 | CASSLRPYGYTF | TGTGCCAGCTCATTGAGACCCTACGGCTACACCTTC
. | many | TRBJ2-3 | TRBV12-3/TRBV12-4 | CASSQNTDTQYF | TGTGCCAGCAGCCAGAACACAGATACGCAGTATTTT
TRBD2 | . | TRBJ2-1 | TRBV6-2/TRBV6-3 | CASTSFRLAGGDEQFF | TGTGCCAGCACATCTTTCCGACTAGCGGGGGGGGATGAGCAGTTCTTC
. | . | TRBJ1-4 | TRBV28 | CASSANEGGREKLFF | TGTGCCAGCAGCGCAAACGAAGGAGGCAGGGAAAAACTGTTTTTT
. | few | TRBJ1-2 | TRBV12-3/TRBV12-4 | CASSPATLPGGYTF | TGTGCCAGCAGTCCCGCGACCCTCCCGGGAGGCTACACCTTC